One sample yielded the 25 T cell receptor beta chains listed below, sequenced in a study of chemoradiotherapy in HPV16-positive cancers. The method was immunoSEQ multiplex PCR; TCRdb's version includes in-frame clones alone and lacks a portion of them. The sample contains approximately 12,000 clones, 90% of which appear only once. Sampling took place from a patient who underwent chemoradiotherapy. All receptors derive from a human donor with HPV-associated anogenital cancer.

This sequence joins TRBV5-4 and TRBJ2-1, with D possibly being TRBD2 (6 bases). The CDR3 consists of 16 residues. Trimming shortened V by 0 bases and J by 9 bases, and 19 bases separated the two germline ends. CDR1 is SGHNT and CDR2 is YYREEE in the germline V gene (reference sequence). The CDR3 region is CASSLAPGVAVSEQFF. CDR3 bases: TGTGCCAGCAGCTTGGCCCCGGGAGTAGCGGTTAGTGAGCAGTTCTTC.

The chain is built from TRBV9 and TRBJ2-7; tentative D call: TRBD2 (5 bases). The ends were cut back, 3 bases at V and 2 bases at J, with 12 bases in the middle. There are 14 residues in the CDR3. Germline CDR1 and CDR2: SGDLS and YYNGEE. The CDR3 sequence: CASSGATGTYEQYF. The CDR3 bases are TGTGCCAGCAGCGGGGCGACGGGGACCTACGAGCAGTACTTC.

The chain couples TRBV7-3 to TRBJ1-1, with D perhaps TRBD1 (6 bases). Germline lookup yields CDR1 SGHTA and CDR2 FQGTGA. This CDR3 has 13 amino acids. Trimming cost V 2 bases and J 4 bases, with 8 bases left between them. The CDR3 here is CASSLSDSTEAFF. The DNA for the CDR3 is TGTGCCAGCAGCTTATCGGACAGCACTGAAGCTTTCTTT. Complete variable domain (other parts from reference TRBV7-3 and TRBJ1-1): GAGVSQTPSNKVTEKGKYVELRCDPISGHTALYWYRQSLGQGPEFLIYFQGTGAADDSGLPNDRFFAVRPEGSVSTLKIQRTERGDSAVYLCASSLSDSTEAFFGQGTRLTVV.

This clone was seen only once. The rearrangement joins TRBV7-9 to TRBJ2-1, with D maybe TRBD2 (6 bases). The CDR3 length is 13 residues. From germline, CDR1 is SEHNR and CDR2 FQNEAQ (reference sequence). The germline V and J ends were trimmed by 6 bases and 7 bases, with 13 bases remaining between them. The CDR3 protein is CASRPVGGNEQFF. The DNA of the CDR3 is TGTGCCAGCAGACCCGTTGGGGGGAATGAGCAGTTCTTC. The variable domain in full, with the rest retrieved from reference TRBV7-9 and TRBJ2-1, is DTGVSQNPRHKITKRGQNVTFRCDPISEHNRLYWYRQTLGQGPEFLTYFQNEAQLEKSRLLSDRFSAERPKGSFSTLEIQRTEQGDSAMYLCASRPVGGNEQFFGPGTRLTVL.

The CDR3 is CASRQGAVETQYF. The CDR3 bases are TGTGCCAGCAGGCAGGGGGCGGTGGAGACCCAGTACTTC. This chain connects TRBV6-1 to TRBJ2-5, with 8 bases matching TRBD1. The CDR3 extends over 13 amino acids. Germline CDR1 and CDR2: MNHNS and SASEGT. V lost 6 bases to trimming and J lost 5 bases; unmatched junction nucleotides: 5.

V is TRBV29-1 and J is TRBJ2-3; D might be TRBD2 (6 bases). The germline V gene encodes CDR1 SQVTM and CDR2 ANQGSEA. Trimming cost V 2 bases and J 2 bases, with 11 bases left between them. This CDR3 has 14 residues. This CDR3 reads CSVEPGLFTDTQYF. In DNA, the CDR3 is TGCAGCGTTGAACCGGGACTCTTCACAGATACGCAGTATTTT.

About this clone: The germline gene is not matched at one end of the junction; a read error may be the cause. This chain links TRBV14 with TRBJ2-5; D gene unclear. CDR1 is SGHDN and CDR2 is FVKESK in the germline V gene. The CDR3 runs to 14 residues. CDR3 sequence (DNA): TGTGCCAGCAGCCAAGAGCCCTACCAAGGGACCCAGTACTTC. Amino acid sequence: CASSQEPYQGTQYF.

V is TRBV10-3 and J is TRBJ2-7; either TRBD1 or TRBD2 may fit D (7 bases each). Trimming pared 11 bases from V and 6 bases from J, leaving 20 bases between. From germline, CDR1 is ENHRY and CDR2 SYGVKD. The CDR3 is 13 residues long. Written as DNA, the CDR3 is TGTGCCGCCTCCGAGACAGGGAGGGGCGAGCAGTACTTC. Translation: CAASETGRGEQYF.

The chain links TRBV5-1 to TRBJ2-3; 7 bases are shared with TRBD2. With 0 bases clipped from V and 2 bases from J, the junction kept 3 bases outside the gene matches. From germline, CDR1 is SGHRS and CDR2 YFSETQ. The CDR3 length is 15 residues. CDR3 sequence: CASSLGDYSTDTQYF. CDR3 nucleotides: TGCGCCAGCAGCTTGGGGGACTACTCCACAGATACGCAGTATTTT.

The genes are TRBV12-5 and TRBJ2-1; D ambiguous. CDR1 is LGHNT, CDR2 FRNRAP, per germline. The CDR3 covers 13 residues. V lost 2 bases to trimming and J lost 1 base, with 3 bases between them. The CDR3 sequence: CASGLTSYNEQFF. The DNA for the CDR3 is TGTGCTAGTGGTTTGACATCCTACAATGAGCAGTTCTTC.

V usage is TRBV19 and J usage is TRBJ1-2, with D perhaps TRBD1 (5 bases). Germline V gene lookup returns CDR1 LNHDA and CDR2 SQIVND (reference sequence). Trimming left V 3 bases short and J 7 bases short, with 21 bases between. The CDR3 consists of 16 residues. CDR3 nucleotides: TGTGCCAGTAGTATCCTCTCCGGGACCGCTAGTGTTGGCTACACCTTC. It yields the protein CASSILSGTASVGYTF.

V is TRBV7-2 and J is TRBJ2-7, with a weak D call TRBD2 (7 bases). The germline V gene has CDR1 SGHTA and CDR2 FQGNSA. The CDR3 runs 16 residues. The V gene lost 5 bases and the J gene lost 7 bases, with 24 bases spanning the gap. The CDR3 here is CASSPKFGGGQGEQYF. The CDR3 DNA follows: TGTGCCAGCAGCCCCAAGTTTGGGGGGGGCCAAGGGGAGCAGTACTTC.

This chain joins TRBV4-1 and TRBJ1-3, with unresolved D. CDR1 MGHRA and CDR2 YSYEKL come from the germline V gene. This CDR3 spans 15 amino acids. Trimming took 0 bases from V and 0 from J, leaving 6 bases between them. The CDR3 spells CASSQDGHSGNTIYF. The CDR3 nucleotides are TGCGCCAGCAGCCAAGATGGCCACTCTGGAAACACCATATATTTT.

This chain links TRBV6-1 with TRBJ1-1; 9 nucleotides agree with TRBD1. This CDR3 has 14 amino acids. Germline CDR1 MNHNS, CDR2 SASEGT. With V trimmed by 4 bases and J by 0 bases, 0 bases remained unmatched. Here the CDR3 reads CASSGQGVNTEAFF. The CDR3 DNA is TGTGCCAGCAGTGGACAGGGGGTGAACACTGAAGCTTTCTTT.

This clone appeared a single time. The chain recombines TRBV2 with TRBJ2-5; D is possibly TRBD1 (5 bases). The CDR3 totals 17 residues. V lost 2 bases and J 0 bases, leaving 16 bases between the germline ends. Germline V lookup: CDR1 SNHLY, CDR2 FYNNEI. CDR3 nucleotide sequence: TGTGCCAGCAGTGAATACGGGCGCAGGGTTAACCAAGAGACCCAGTACTTC. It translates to CASSEYGRRVNQETQYF.

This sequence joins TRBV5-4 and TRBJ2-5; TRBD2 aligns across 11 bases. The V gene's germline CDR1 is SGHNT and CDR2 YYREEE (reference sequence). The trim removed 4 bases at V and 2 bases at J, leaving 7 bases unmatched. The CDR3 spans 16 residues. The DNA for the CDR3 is TGTGCCAGCAGCGAAGGGACTAGCGGAAAACAAGAGACCCAGTACTTC. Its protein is CASSEGTSGKQETQYF.

The CDR3 coding sequence is TGCAGCTACCGCGCGCCCGGACAGACCTATGGCTACACCTTC. Encoded protein: CSYRAPGQTYGYTF. The chain employs TRBV29-1 and TRBJ1-2; weak D call: TRBD1 (6 bases). Per the germline V gene, CDR1 is SQVTM and CDR2 is ANQGSEA. Trimming pared 8 bases from V and 4 bases from J, leaving 20 bases between. This CDR3 is built from 14 residues. Full variable domain (rest looked up from reference TRBV29-1 and TRBJ1-2): SAVISQKPSRDICQRGTSLTIQCQVDSQVTMMFWYRQQPGQSLTLIATANQGSEATYESGFVIDKFPISRPNLTFSTLTVSNMSPEDSSIYLCSYRAPGQTYGYTFGSGTRLTVV.

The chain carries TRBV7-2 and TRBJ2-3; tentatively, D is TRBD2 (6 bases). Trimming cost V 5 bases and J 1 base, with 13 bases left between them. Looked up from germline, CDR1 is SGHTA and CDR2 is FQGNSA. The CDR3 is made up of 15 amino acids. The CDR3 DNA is TGTGCCAGCAGCCATCGGGGGAAGGGCACAGATACGCAGTATTTT. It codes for CASSHRGKGTDTQYF.

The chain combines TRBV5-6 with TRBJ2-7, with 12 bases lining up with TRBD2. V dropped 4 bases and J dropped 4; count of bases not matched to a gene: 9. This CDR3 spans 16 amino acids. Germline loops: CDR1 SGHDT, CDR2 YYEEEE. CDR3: CASSPGTSGRLYEQYF. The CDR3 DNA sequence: TGTGCCAGCAGCCCAGGAACTAGCGGGAGGCTTTACGAGCAGTACTTC.

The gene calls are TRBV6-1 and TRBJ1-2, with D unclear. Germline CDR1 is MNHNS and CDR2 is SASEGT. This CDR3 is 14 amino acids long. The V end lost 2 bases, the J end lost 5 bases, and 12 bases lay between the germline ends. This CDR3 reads CASSEKYRGYGYTF. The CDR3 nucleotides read TGTGCCAGCAGTGAAAAATACAGAGGATATGGCTACACCTTC.

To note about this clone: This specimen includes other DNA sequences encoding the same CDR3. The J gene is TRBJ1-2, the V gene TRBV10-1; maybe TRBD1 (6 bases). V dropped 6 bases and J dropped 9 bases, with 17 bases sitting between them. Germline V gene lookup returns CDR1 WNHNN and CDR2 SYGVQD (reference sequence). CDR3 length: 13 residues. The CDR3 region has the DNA TGCGCCAGCAGCTCAGGGGAGCCGGGGAGCTACACCTTC. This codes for CASSSGEPGSYTF.

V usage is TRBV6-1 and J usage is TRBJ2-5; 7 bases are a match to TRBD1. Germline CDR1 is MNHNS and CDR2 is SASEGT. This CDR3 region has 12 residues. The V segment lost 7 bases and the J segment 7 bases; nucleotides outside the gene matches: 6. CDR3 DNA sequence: TGTGCCAGCATGTGGACAGGTGCGACCCAGTACTTC. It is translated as CASMWTGATQYF.

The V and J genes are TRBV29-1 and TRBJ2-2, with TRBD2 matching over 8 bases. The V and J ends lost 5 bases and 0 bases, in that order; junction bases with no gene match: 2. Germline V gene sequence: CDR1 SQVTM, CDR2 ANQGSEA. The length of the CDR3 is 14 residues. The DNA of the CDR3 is TGCAGCGTTCGAGCGGGAGCGAACACCGGGGAGCTGTTTTTT. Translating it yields CSVRAGANTGELFF.

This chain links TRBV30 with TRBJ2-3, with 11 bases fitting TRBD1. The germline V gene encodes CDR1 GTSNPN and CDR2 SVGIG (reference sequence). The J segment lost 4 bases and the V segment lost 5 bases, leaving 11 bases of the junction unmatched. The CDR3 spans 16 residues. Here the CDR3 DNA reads TGTGCCTGGGGAACCGGGACAGGGGGATTCCCAGATACGCAGTATTTT. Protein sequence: CAWGTGTGGFPDTQYF.

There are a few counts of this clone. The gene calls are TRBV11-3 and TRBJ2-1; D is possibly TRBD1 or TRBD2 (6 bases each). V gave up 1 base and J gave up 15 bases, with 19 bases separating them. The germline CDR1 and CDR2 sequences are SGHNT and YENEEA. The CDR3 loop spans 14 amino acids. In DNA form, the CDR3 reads TGTGCCAGCAGCTTAGCCCGAGAGGGGGGCCGGAGGTTCTTC. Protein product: CASSLAREGGRRFF.